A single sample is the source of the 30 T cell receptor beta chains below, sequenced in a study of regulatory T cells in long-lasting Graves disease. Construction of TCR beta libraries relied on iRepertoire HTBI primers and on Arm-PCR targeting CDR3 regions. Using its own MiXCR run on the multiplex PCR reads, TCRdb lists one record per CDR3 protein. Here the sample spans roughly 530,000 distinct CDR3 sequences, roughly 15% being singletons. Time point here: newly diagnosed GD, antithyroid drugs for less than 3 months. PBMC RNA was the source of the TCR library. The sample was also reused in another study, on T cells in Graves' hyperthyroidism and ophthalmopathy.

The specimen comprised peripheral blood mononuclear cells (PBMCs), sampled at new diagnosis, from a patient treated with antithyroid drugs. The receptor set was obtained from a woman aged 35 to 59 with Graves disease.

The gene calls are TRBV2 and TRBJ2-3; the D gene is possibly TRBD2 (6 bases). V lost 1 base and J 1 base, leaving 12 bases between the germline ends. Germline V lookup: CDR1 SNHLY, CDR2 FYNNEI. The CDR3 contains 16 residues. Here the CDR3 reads CASSEGRAGRTDTQYF. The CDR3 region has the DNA TGTGCCAGCAGTGAAGGCCGGGCGGGACGCACAGATACGCAGTATTTT.

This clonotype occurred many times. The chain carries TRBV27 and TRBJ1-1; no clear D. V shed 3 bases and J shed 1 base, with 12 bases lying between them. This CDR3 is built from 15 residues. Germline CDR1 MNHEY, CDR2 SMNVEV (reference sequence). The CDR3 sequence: CASSFRGPKNTEAFF. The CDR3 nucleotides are TGTGCCAGCAGTTTTAGAGGGCCCAAGAACACTGAAGCTTTCTTT.

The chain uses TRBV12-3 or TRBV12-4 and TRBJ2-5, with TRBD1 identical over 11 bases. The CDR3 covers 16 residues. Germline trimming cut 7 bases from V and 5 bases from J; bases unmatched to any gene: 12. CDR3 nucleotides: TGTGCCAGCACCAAAAGGGGACAGGGGGGGGGGGAGACCCAGTACTTC. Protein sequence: CASTKRGQGGGETQYF.

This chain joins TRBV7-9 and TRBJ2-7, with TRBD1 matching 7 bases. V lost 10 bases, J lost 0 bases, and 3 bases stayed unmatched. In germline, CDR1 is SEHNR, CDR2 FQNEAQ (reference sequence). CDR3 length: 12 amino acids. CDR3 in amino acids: CATRDSSYEQYF. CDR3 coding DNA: TGTGCCACTCGGGACAGCTCCTACGAGCAGTACTTC.

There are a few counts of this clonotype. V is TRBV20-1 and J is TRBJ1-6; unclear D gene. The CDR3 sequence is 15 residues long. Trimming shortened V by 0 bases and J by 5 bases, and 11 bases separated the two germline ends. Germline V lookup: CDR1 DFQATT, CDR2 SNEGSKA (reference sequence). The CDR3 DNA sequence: TGCAGTGCTAGAGAGTTCCAAGTAGATAATTCACCCCTCCACTTT. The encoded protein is CSAREFQVDNSPLHF.

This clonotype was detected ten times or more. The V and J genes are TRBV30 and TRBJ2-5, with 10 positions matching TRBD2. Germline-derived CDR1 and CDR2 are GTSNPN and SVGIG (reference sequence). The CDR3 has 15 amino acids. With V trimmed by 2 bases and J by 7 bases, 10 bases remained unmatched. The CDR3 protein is CAWSRNLAGAGTQYF. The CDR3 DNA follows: TGTGCCTGGAGTAGGAATCTAGCGGGGGCAGGGACCCAGTACTTC.

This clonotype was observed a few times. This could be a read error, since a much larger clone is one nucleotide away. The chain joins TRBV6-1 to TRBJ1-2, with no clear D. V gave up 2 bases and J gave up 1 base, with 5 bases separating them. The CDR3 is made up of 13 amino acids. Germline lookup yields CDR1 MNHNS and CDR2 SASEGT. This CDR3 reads CASSETDNYGYTF. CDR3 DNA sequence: TGTGCCAGCAGTGAAACAGATAACTATGGCTACACCTTC.

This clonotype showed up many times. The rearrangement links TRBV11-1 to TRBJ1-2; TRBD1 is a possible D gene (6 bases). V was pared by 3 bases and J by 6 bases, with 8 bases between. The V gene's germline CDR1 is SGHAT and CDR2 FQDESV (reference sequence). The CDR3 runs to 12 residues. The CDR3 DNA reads TGTGCCAGCAGCTTTTCAGGGGATGGCTACACCTTC. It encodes CASSFSGDGYTF.

The CDR3 protein is CASSLDLRTGNRYGYGYTF. The CDR3 region has the DNA TGTGCCAGCAGCTTGGATCTCCGGACAGGCAACCGTTATGGCTATGGCTACACCTTC. The rearrangement joins TRBV5-6 to TRBJ1-2, with TRBD1 identical over 7 bases. The CDR3 has 19 residues. V gave up 0 bases and J gave up 4 bases; unmatched junction bases: 18. Per the germline V gene, CDR1 is SGHDT and CDR2 is YYEEEE. Full variable domain (rest looked up from reference TRBV5-6 and TRBJ1-2): DAGVTQSPTHLIKTRGQQVTLRCSPKSGHDTVSWYQQALGQGPQFIFQYYEEEERQRGNFPDRFSGHQFPNYSSELNVNALLLGDSALYLCASSLDLRTGNRYGYGYTFGSGTRLTVV.

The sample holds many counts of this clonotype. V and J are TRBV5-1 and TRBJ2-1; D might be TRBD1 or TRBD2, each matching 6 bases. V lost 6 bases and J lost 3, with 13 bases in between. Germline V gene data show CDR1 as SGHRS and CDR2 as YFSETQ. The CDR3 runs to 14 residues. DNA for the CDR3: TGCGCCAGCAACGTGGGGGGCAACTACAATGAGCAGTTCTTC. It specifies CASNVGGNYNEQFF.

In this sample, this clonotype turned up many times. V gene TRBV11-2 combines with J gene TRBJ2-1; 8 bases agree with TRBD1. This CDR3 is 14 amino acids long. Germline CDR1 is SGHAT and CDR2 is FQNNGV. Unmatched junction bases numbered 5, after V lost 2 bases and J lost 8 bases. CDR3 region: CASSLPSTGDEQFF. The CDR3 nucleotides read TGTGCCAGCAGCTTACCGTCGACAGGGGATGAGCAGTTCTTC.

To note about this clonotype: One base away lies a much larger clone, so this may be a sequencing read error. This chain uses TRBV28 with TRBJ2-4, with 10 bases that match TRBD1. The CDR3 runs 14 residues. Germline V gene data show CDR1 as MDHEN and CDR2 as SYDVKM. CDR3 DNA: TGTGCCACCGAGGGACAGGGGATCGTCAATGAGCGGTTCTTC. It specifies CATEGQGIVNERFF.

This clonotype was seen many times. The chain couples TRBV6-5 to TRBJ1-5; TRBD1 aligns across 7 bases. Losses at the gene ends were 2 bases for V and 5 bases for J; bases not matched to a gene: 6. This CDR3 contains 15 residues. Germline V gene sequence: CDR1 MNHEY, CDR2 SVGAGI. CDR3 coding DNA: TGTGCCAGCAGTTACCGGGACAGACGATATCAGCCCCAGCATTTT. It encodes CASSYRDRRYQPQHF.

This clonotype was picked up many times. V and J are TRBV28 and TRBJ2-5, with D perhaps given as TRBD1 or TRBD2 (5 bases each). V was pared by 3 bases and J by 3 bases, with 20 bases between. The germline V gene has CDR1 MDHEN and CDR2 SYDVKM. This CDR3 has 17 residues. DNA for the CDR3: TGTGCCAGCAGTTTTGGGACCTCGGCTATGGGGGAAGAGACCCAGTACTTC. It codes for CASSFGTSAMGEETQYF.

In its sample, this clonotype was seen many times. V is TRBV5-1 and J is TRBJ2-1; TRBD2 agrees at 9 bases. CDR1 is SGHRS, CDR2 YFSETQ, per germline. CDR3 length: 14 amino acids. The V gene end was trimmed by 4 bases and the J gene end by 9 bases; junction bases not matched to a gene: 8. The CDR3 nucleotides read TGCGCCAGCAGCATTATGAGCGGGGGGAGTGAGCAGTTCTTC. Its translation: CASSIMSGGSEQFF.

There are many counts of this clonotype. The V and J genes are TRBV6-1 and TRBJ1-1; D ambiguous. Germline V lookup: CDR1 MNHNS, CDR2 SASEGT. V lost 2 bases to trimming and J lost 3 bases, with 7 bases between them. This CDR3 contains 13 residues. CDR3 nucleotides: TGTGCCAGCAGTGAAACACAGCACACTGAAGCTTTCTTT. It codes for CASSETQHTEAFF.

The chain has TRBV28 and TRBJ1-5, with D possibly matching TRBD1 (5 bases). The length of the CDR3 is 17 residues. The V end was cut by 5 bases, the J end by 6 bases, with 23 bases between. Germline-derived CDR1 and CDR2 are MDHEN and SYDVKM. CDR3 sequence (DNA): TGTGCCAGCAGTCCTCCGTATTTGGGGGGGGAGTTTCAGCCCCAGCATTTT. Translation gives CASSPPYLGGEFQPQHF.

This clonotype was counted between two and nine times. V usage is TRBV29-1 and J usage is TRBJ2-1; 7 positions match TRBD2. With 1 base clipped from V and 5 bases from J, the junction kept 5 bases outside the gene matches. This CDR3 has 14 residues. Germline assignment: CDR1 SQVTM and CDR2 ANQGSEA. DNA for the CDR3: TGCAGCGTTGAAGGAACCGGGACTAACAATGAGCAGTTCTTC. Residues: CSVEGTGTNNEQFF.

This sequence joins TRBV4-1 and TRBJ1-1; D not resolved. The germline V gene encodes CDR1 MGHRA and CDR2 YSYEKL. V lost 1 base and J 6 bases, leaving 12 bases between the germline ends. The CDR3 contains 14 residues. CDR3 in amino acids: CASSQVRRESEAFF. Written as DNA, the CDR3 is TGCGCCAGCAGCCAAGTACGGCGGGAGTCTGAAGCTTTCTTT.

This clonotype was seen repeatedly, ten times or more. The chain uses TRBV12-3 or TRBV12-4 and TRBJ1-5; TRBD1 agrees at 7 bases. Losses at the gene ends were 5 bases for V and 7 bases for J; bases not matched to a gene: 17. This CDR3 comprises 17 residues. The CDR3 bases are TGTGCCAGCAGTCTTAGGGACAGAGTTCTTGTTGGCCAGCCCCAGCATTTT. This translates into CASSLRDRVLVGQPQHF.

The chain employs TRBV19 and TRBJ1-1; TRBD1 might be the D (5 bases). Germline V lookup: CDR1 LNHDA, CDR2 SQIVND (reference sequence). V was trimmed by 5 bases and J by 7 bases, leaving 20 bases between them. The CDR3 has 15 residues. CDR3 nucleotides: TGTGCCAGTAGTCCCATGGGGGGAGTTCTTAGTGAAGCTTTCTTT. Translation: CASSPMGGVLSEAFF.

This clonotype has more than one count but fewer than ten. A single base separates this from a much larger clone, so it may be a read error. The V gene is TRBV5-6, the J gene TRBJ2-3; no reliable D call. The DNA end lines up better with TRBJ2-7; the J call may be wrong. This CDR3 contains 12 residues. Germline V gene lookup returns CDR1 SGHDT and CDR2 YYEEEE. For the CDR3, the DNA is TGTGCCAGCAGCCGGAATTTCTACGAGCAGTACTTC. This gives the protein CASSRNFYEQYF.

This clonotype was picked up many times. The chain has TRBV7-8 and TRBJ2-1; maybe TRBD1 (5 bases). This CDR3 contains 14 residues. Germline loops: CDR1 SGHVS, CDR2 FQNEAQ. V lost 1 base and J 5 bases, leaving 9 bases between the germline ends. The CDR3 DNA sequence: TGTGCCAGCAGCTTAGACAGGCAGAACAATGAGCAGTTCTTC. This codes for CASSLDRQNNEQFF. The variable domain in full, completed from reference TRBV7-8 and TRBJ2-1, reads GAGVSQSPRYKVAKRGQDVALRCDPISGHVSLFWYQQALGQGPEFLTYFQNEAQLDKSGLPSDRFFAERPEGSVSTLKIQRTQQEDSAVYLCASSLDRQNNEQFFGPGTRLTVL.

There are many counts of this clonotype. CDR3 bases: TGCGCCAGCAAGAGGGACACGGCCAACGTCCTGACTTTC. As protein: CASKRDTANVLTF. This rearrangement joins TRBV5-1 to TRBJ2-6; a weak D match, TRBD1 (6 bases). Germline CDR1 reads SGHRS; CDR2 reads YFSETQ. Trimming left V 6 bases short and J 6 bases short, with 10 bases between. The CDR3 consists of 13 residues.

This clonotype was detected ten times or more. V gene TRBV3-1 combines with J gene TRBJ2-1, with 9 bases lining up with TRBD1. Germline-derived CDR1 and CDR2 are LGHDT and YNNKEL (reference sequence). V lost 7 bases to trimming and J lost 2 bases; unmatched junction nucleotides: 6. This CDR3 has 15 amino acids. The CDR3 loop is CASNGQGRPYNEQFF. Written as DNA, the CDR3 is TGTGCCAGCAACGGACAGGGGAGGCCCTACAATGAGCAGTTCTTC.

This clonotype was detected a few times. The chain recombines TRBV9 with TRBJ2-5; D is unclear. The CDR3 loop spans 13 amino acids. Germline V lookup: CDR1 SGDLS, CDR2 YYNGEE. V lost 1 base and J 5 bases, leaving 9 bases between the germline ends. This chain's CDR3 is CASSVSPRETQYF. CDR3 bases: TGTGCCAGCAGCGTATCCCCGAGGGAGACCCAGTACTTC.

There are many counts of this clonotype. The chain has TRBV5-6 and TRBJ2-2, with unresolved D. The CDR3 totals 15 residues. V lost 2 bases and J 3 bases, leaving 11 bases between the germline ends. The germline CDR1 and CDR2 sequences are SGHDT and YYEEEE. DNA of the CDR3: TGTGCCAGCAGCTTCAGGAGTATCGACACCGGGGAGCTGTTTTTT. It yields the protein CASSFRSIDTGELFF.

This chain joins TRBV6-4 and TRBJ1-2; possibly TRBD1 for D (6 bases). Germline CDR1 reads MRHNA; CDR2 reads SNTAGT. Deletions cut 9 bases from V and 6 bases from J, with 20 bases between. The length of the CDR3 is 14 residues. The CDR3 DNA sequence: TGTGCCAGAAAGCAAGGGGGGGCCGGGGATGGCTACACCTTC. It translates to CARKQGGAGDGYTF.

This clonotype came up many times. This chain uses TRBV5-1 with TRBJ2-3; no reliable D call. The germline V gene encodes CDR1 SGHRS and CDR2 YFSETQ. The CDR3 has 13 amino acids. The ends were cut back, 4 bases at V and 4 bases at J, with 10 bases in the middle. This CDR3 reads CASSGHSADTQYF. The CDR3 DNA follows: TGCGCCAGCAGCGGTCATTCAGCAGATACGCAGTATTTT.

The chain's CDR3 is CASSQPGQSDSNYGYTF. The CDR3, as DNA: TGTGCCAGCAGCCAGCCGGGACAGTCGGACTCTAACTATGGCTACACCTTC. This chain joins TRBV6-2 or TRBV6-3 and TRBJ1-2; 7 positions match TRBD1. CDR1 is MNHEY, CDR2 SVGEGT, per germline. Trimming at V came to 6 bases and at J to 0 bases, leaving 13 bases not matched to a gene. CDR3 length: 17 residues.